This note documents a single T cell receptor beta chain sequence. Primers used in a second PCR of about 6 to 11 cycles were a sample-barcoded 5' primer and a J-beta primer mix. TCRdb called the 5' RACE reads again in MiXCR, with one record for every CDR3 protein. Of roughly 560,000 distinct CDR3 sequences in the sample, 24% were seen once. V was cut by 5 bases and J by 0 bases, with 10 bases left in between. The CDR3 consists of 13 residues. CDR1 is DFQATT, CDR2 SNEGSKA, per germline (reference sequence). This sample was included in a study of blood T cells in healthy people across ages. These same data were also listed under a study on T cells of mothers and their children. From that study: The study recruited a few healthy Caucasian mothers and their six children as donors. Versus unrelated pairs, overlap was slightly higher in related mother-child pairs, without reaching significance.

The chain recombines TRBV20-1 with TRBJ2-5; tentative D call: TRBD1 (6 bases). Sequenced material: blood. The TCR comes from a boy younger than 18 in good health. The CDR3 loop reads CSAGRGYQETQYF. CDR3 in DNA: TGCAGTGCTGGTAGGGGGTACCAAGAGACCCAGTACTTC.